This TCR beta chain was captured by sequencing in a study of TIL therapy for anti-PD-1-resistant metastatic lung cancer. Points from the study as a whole: Treatment-naive, never-smoker and oncogene-addicted patients were overrepresented in this highly selected cohort. Infused TIL clonotypes partially replaced the baseline blood repertoire, then decayed over months.

Germline-derived CDR1 and CDR2 are DFQATT and SNEGSKA (reference sequence). This CDR3 has 11 amino acids. V lost 4 bases and J lost 4, with 7 bases in between. Points on this clone: The antigen is undetermined.

Described time point: pre-treatment sample, taken before nivolumab and TIL therapy. Stage 4 NSCLC adults joined between late 2017 and January 2020. Sequencing used immunoSEQ v3. Data came from immunoSEQ multiplex PCR; TCRdb stores just in-frame clones and leaves some out. The table records more than 15,000 clones, over 60% of them present only once. The sequence was collected from a person aged 25-80 years with non-small cell lung cancer. This specimen was blood, taken at baseline. This rearrangement joins TRBV20-1 to TRBJ2-5; D unresolved. The CDR3 spells CSANRRETQYF. For the CDR3, the DNA is TGCAGTGCTAACAGACGAGAGACCCAGTACTTC.